These 5 T cell receptor beta chains were sequenced from one sample in a study of cytomegalovirus exposure and HLA in healthy donors. The PCR made use of 60 Vbeta and 13 Jbeta primers. The table came from immunoSEQ multiplex PCR; TCRdb's copy has only in-frame clones and leaves some out. Of some 150,000 clones listed, around 79% are singletons. Sequencing was done on a sample of PBMCs. The source of these receptors is a young man in good health and CMV-seropositive.

In DNA, the CDR3 is TGTGCCAGCAGCCACGAGGGGGCCCGGACTGAAGCTTTCTTT. Protein: CASSHEGARTEAFF. The chain has TRBV7-6 and TRBJ1-1; 7 nucleotides align to TRBD1. V dropped 5 bases and J dropped 5; count of bases not matched to a gene: 8. CDR3 length equals 14 residues. Germline V gives CDR1 SGHVS, CDR2 FNYEAQ.

The chain links TRBV6-1 to TRBJ2-1; D gene unclear. Trimming removed 7 bases from V and 16 bases from J, with 23 bases in between. CDR1 and CDR2 (germline): MNHNS, SASEGT. The CDR3 is made up of 13 amino acids. The CDR3 loop reads CASNQLSPSARFF. The CDR3 coding sequence is TGTGCCAGCAATCAGTTAAGTCCCTCAGCGCGCTTCTTC.

The chain has TRBV15 and TRBJ1-4; perhaps TRBD1 as D (6 bases). Germline lookup yields CDR1 LNHNV and CDR2 YYDKDF (reference sequence). This CDR3 spans 16 amino acids. V lost 4 bases and J lost 0, with 12 bases in between. The CDR3 region has the DNA TGTGCCACCAGCACGCGCTCAGGGGCAACTAATGAAAAACTGTTTTTT. It is translated as CATSTRSGATNEKLFF.

CDR3 residues: CASSLGDREGQFF. The CDR3 nucleotides read TGTGCCAGCAGCTTAGGGGACAGGGAAGGGCAGTTCTTC. This chain uses TRBV7-9 with TRBJ2-1; 9 bases line up with TRBD1. V shed 1 base and J 12 bases; nucleotides not matched to a gene: 4. Germline V lookup: CDR1 SEHNR, CDR2 FQNEAQ (reference sequence). The CDR3 extends over 13 amino acids.

V is TRBV29-1 and J is TRBJ2-7; 9 bases align to TRBD1. The junction had 4 bases not matched to a gene; V was cut back by 2 bases and J by 2 bases. CDR3 length: 14 residues. From germline, CDR1 is SQVTM and CDR2 ANQGSEA. CDR3 residues: CSVEYRDRAYEQYF. CDR3 coding DNA: TGCAGCGTTGAATACCGGGACAGGGCCTACGAGCAGTACTTC.